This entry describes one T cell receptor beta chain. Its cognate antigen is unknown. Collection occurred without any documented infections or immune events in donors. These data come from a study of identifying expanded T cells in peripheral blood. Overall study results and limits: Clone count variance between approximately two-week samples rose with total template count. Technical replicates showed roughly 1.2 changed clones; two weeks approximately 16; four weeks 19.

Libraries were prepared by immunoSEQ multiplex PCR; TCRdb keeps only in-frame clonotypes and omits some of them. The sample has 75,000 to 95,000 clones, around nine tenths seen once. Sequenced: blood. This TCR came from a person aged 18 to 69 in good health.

The CDR3 sequence: CASSYRQGRAFF. Here the CDR3 DNA reads TGTGCCAGCAGCTATCGACAGGGAAGAGCTTTCTTT. The chain links TRBV5-6 to TRBJ1-1; 7 bases are a match to TRBD1. J was trimmed by 10 bases and V by 3 bases; bases with no gene match: 6. The germline gives CDR1 SGHDT, CDR2 YYEEEE. The CDR3 extends over 12 amino acids.